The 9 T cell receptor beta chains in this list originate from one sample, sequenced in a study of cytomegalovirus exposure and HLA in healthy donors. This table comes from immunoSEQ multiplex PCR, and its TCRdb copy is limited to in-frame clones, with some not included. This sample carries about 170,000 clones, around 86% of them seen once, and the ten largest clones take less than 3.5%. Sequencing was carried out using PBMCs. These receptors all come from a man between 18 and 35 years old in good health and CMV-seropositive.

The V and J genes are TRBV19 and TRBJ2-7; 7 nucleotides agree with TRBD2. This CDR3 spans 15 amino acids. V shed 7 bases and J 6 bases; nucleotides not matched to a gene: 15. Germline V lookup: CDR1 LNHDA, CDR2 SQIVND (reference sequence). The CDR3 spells CASTRAAGIRGEQYF. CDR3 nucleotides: TGTGCCAGTACCCGAGCAGCGGGAATAAGGGGCGAGCAGTACTTC.

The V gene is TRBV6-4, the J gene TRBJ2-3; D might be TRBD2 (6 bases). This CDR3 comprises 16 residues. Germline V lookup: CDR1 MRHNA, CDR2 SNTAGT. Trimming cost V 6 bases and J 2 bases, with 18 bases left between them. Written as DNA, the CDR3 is TGTGCCAGCAGCCCATGGGGCGGGGAGGACACAGATACGCAGTATTTT. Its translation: CASSPWGGEDTDTQYF.

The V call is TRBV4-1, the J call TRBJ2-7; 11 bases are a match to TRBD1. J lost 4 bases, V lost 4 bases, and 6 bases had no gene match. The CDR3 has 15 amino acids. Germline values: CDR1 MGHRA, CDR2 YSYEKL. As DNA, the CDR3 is TGCGCCAGCAGCCTCCGGACAGGGGGCATATACGAGCAGTACTTC. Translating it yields CASSLRTGGIYEQYF.

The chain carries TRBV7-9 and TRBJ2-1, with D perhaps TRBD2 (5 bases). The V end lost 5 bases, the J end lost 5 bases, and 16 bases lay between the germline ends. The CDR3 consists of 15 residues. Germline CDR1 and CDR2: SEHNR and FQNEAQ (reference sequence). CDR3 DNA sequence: TGTGCCAGCAGCCACCCTCCGGGATCCAACAATGAGCAGTTCTTC. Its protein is CASSHPPGSNNEQFF. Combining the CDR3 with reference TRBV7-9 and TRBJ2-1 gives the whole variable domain DTGVSQNPRHKITKRGQNVTFRCDPISEHNRLYWYRQTLGQGPEFLTYFQNEAQLEKSRLLSDRFSAERPKGSFSTLEIQRTEQGDSAMYLCASSHPPGSNNEQFFGPGTRLTVL.

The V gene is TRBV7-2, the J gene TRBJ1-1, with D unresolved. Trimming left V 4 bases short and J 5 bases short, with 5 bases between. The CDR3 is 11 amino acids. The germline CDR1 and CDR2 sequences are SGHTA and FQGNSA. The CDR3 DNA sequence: TGTGCCAGCAGCTATCTTACTGAAGCTTTCTTT. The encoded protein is CASSYLTEAFF.

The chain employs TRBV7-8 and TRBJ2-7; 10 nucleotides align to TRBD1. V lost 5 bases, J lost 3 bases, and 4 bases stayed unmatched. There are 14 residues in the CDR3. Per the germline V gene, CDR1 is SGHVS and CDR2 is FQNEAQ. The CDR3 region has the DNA TGTGCCAGCAGCCCCGGACAGGGGGACTACGAGCAGTACTTC. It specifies CASSPGQGDYEQYF. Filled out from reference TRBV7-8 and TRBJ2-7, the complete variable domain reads GAGVSQSPRYKVAKRGQDVALRCDPISGHVSLFWYQQALGQGPEFLTYFQNEAQLDKSGLPSDRFFAERPEGSVSTLKIQRTQQEDSAVYLCASSPGQGDYEQYFGPGTRLTVT.

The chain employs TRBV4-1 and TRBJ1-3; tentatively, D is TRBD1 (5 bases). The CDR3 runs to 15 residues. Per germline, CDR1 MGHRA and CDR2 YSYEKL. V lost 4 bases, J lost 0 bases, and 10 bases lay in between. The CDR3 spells CASSRTSVSGNTIYF. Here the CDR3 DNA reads TGCGCCAGCAGCCGGACATCCGTCTCTGGAAACACCATATATTTT.

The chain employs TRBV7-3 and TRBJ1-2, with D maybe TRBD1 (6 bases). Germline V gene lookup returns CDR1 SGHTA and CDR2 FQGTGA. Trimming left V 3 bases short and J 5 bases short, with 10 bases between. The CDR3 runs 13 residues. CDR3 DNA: TGTGCCAGCAGCTTCATGCAGGGGTATGGCTACACCTTC. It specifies CASSFMQGYGYTF.

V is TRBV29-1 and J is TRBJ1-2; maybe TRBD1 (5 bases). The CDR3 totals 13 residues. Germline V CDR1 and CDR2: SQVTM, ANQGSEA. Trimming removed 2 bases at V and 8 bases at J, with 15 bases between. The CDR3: CSVERRRGRGYTF. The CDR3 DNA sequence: TGCAGCGTTGAAAGGAGAAGGGGCAGGGGCTACACCTTC. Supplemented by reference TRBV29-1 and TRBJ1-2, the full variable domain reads SAVISQKPSRDICQRGTSLTIQCQVDSQVTMMFWYRQQPGQSLTLIATANQGSEATYESGFVIDKFPISRPNLTFSTLTVSNMSPEDSSIYLCSVERRRGRGYTFGSGTRLTVV.